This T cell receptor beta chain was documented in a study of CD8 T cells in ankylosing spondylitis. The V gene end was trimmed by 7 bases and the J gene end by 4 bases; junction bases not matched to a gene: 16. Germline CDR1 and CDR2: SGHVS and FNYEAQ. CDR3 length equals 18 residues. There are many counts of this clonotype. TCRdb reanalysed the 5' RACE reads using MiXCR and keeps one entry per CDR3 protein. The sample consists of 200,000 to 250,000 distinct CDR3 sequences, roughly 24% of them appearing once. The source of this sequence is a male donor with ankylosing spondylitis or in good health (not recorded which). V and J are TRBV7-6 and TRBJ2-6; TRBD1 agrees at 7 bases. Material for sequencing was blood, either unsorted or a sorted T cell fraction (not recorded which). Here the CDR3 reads CASTGFGQASGGANVLTF. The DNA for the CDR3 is TGTGCCAGCACGGGATTCGGACAGGCCTCTGGAGGGGCCAACGTCCTGACTTTC. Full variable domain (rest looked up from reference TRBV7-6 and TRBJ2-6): GAGVSQSPRYKVTKRGQDVALRCDPISGHVSLYWYRQALGQGPEFLTYFNYEAQQDKSGLPNDRFSAERPEGSISTLTIQRTEQRDSAMYRCASTGFGQASGGANVLTFGAGSRLTVL.